Detailed here is one T cell receptor beta chain. Its antigen is undetermined. The PCR template was genomic DNA. The TCR beta CDR3 region was amplified using 30 forward and 13 reverse primers. TCRdb recomputed calls from the multiplex PCR reads with MiXCR, one row per CDR3 protein. The sample carries more than 250,000 distinct CDR3 sequences, roughly 50% recorded once. Diabetic patients met standard criteria for type 1 or type 2 diabetes. This sample was taken from a study of type 1 and type 2 diabetes patients. Study-wide background: The cohort mixed type 1 diabetes, type 2 diabetes and nondiabetic donors.

The V gene end was trimmed by 6 bases and the J gene end by 2 bases; junction bases not matched to a gene: 9. From germline, CDR1 is MDHEN and CDR2 SYDVKM. The CDR3 runs 17 residues. Study outcomes and limitations: Both CD4+ and CD8+ type 2 diabetes repertoires showed significantly higher diversity than type 1.

The chain couples TRBV28 to TRBJ2-3, with 12 bases lining up with TRBD2. The TCR sequence derives from a man in his late teens or twenties with type 2 diabetes. Sequencing was done on a sample of peripheral blood mononuclear cells (PBMCs). The DNA for the CDR3 is TGTGCCAGCAGCACCTCCTGGACTAGCGGGGCCACAGATACGCAGTATTTT. It specifies CASSTSWTSGATDTQYF.